Each of the 4 T cell receptor beta chains below was sequenced from the same sample in a study of cytomegalovirus exposure and HLA in healthy donors. PCR primers comprised 60 Vbeta and 13 Jbeta primers. Only in-frame clones appear in the TCRdb table, and some are missing; sequencing was by immunoSEQ multiplex PCR. The sample lists under 90,000 clones; under 80% were seen once. The sequenced sample was PBMCs. The receptors originated from a man aged 40-50 years in good health and CMV-seropositive.

The chain couples TRBV7-9 to TRBJ1-1; D is possibly TRBD1 (5 bases). The CDR3 runs 16 residues. Trimming shortened V by 4 bases and J by 0 bases, and 15 bases separated the two germline ends. Germline V gene sequence: CDR1 SEHNR, CDR2 FQNEAQ (reference sequence). The CDR3 coding sequence is TGTGCCAGCAGCTCGACTTCTACAGGCCTGAACACTGAAGCTTTCTTT. Its translation: CASSSTSTGLNTEAFF.

V and J are TRBV6-5 and TRBJ1-4; D is unclear. V lost 0 bases and J lost 8, with 10 bases in between. This CDR3 comprises 14 residues. Germline lookup yields CDR1 MNHEY and CDR2 SVGAGI. CDR3 protein: CASSYSKRFEKLFF. CDR3 in DNA: TGTGCCAGCAGTTACTCGAAGAGGTTCGAAAAACTGTTTTTT.

The chain couples TRBV7-2 to TRBJ1-1; 8 nucleotides match TRBD1. This CDR3 region has 15 residues. Trimming removed 3 bases from V and 0 bases from J; junction bases left unmatched: 3. Germline loops: CDR1 SGHTA, CDR2 FQGNSA. CDR3 protein: CASSFRTGMNTEAFF. CDR3 sequence (DNA): TGTGCCAGCAGCTTCCGGACAGGGATGAACACTGAAGCTTTCTTT.

The rearrangement links TRBV30 to TRBJ2-7; TRBD2 matches 16 bases. J gave up 10 bases and V 1 base, and 16 bases lay outside the gene matches. CDR3 length: 18 residues. The V gene's germline CDR1 is GTSNPN and CDR2 SVGIG (reference sequence). The CDR3 DNA reads TGTGCCTGGAGTGAACTCGGGTCTCCCGGGACTAGCGGGAGGGCTCAGTACTTC. Its translation: CAWSELGSPGTSGRAQYF.